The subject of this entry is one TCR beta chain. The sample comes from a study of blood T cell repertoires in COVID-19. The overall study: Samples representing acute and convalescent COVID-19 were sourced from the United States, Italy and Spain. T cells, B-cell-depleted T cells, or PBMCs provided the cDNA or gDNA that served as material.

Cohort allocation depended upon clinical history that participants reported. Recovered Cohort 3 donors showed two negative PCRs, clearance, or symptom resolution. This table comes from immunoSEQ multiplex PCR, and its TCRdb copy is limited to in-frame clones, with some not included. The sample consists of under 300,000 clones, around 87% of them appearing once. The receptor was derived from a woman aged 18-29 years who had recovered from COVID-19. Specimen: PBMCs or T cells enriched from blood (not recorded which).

The CDR3 spells CASSRGYRLGTEAFF. The CDR3 nucleotides read TGTGCCAGCAGCCGTGGTTACAGGCTAGGCACTGAAGCTTTCTTT. The rearrangement joins TRBV6-5 to TRBJ1-1; weak D call: TRBD1 (5 bases). This CDR3 has 15 residues. CDR1 and CDR2 from the germline V gene are MNHEY and SVGAGI. V shed 6 bases and J shed 4 bases, with 18 bases lying between them.